Sequencing of this TCR beta chain was carried out in a study of cytomegalovirus exposure and HLA in healthy donors. Across the whole study: Samples from HLA-typed donors yielded about 85 million unique TCRs in an early data release.

The CDR3 has 15 amino acids. The V end lost 3 bases, the J end lost 5 bases, and 14 bases lay between the germline ends. Per germline, CDR1 MDHEN and CDR2 SYDVKM. The PCR made use of 60 Vbeta and 13 Jbeta primers. Methods used by the authors: Unique TCR beta chains numbered approximately 80 million in a later analysis, with around 11 million shared. Assay: immunoSEQ multiplex PCR; the TCRdb copy retains only in-frame clones and omits some. V, J and clone size are taken as reported in that table, and D and trimming were inferred from the DNA itself. The data contain over 200,000 clones, roughly 79% of them seen just once; the ten biggest clones take up approximately 1.8%. Details on this clone: Its antigen remains unidentified.

Study outcomes and limitations: The authors assumed roughly uniform sequencing depth across donors for presence/absence analyses. Reportedly, fewer N-insertions than the approximately 700-donor mean appeared in an Asian-associated ancestry cluster in a later analysis.

The sequenced sample was PBMCs. The TCR sequence derives from a male donor in good health and CMV-seronegative. The chain employs TRBV28 and TRBJ1-5; tentatively, D is TRBD1 (6 bases). The CDR3 reads CASSFGTPVYQPQHF. CDR3 DNA sequence: TGTGCCAGCAGTTTTGGGACACCCGTTTATCAGCCCCAGCATTTT.